This T cell receptor beta chain derives from a study of OX40 agonist ivuxolimab in advanced cancers. Only in-frame clones appear in the TCRdb table, and some are missing; sequencing was by immunoSEQ multiplex PCR. The sample consists of tens of thousands of clones, just over 90% of them appearing once. The germline V gene encodes CDR1 LNHDA and CDR2 SQIVND (reference sequence). V lost 3 bases and J 6 bases, leaving 12 bases between the germline ends. There are 14 residues in the CDR3. This material consisted of CD4+ or CD8+ T cells sorted from blood, taken in a trial of the OX40 agonist ivuxolimab. This chain joins TRBV19 and TRBJ1-5, with D unresolved. The TCR originated in an adult with an advanced solid tumor such as melanoma, head and neck, liver or kidney cancer. The CDR3 region has the DNA TGTGCCAGTAGTATCCGAGGGTATAGTCAGCCCCAGCATTTT. It codes for CASSIRGYSQPQHF.